Shown below are 26 T cell receptor beta chains from a single sample sequenced in a study of T cell changes during pregnancy in multiple sclerosis. The assay was immunoSEQ multiplex PCR, and TCRdb's table has in-frame clones only and misses some. The table has tens of thousands of clones, about 93% seen once. Here the sequenced sample was peripheral blood, taken in the first trimester of pregnancy. Receptor source: a female donor with multiple sclerosis, enrolled in a pregnancy study.

This chain connects TRBV19 to TRBJ2-7; TRBD1 agrees at 7 bases. The CDR3 loop spans 13 amino acids. Germline values: CDR1 LNHDA, CDR2 SQIVND (reference sequence). Unmatched junction bases numbered 2, after V lost 3 bases and J lost 3 bases. The CDR3 sequence: CASSINRGYEQYF. The CDR3, as DNA: TGTGCCAGTAGTATCAACAGGGGCTACGAGCAGTACTTC.

The DNA of the CDR3 is TGTGCCAGCAGTGAAAGGGGGTTGGGGGCGCCGCCGCAGTATTTT. It yields the protein CASSERGLGAPPQYF. The rearrangement joins TRBV2 to TRBJ2-3; maybe TRBD1 (6 bases). The CDR3 totals 15 residues. Trimming removed 2 bases at V and 10 bases at J, with 19 bases between. Germline V gives CDR1 SNHLY, CDR2 FYNNEI. Filled out from reference TRBV2 and TRBJ2-3, the complete variable domain reads EPEVTQTPSHQVTQMGQEVILRCVPISNHLYFYWYRQILGQKVEFLVSFYNNEISEKSEIFDDQFSVERPDGSNFTLKIRSTKLEDSAMYFCASSERGLGAPPQYFGPGTRLTVL.

This chain's CDR3 is CASSLGAGSYNIQYF. CDR3 coding DNA: TGTGCCAGCAGCTTGGGGGCAGGGAGTTATAACATTCAGTACTTC. The rearrangement uses TRBV7-8 and TRBJ2-4; D possibly corresponds to TRBD1 (6 bases). Trimming took off 3 bases at V and 7 bases at J, with 16 bases between the two ends. Germline CDR1 SGHVS, CDR2 FQNEAQ. CDR3 length: 15 residues.

The gene calls are TRBV19 and TRBJ1-2; TRBD1 agrees at 9 bases. The germline CDR1 and CDR2 sequences are LNHDA and SQIVND (reference sequence). The V segment lost 7 bases and the J segment 2 bases; nucleotides outside the gene matches: 5. The CDR3 sequence is 14 residues long. The CDR3 DNA reads as TGTGCCAGTATGTCGGGACAGGGAAACTATGGCTACACCTTC. Translation gives CASMSGQGNYGYTF.

The genes are TRBV29-1 and TRBJ2-5, with 7 bases that match TRBD2. The germline CDR1 and CDR2 sequences are SQVTM and ANQGSEA. This CDR3 contains 12 residues. The CDR3 region has the DNA TGCAGTCACTCCCGGGAGGTAGGGACCCAGTACTTC. Amino acid sequence: CSHSREVGTQYF.

The chain joins TRBV2 to TRBJ2-5, with a possible D match to TRBD1 (6 bases). The CDR3 spans 14 residues. CDR1 is SNHLY, CDR2 FYNNEI, per germline. With 3 bases removed from V and 4 bases from J, the gap between germline ends came to 12 bases. The CDR3 sequence: CASSDPGAGETQYF. In DNA form, the CDR3 reads TGTGCCAGCAGTGACCCAGGGGCGGGAGAGACCCAGTACTTC.

The V gene is TRBV14, the J gene TRBJ1-1; D is undetermined. The V gene lost 2 bases and the J gene lost 4 bases, with 14 bases spanning the gap. Germline V gene lookup returns CDR1 SGHDN and CDR2 FVKESK. The length of the CDR3 is 15 residues. The CDR3 region has the DNA TGTGCCAGCAGCCAACCGACATCCTCGTTCACTGAAGCTTTCTTT. It is translated as CASSQPTSSFTEAFF.

This rearrangement joins TRBV7-9 to TRBJ1-5; 7 bases agree with TRBD1. Germline values: CDR1 SEHNR, CDR2 FQNEAQ (reference sequence). This CDR3 is built from 15 residues. Losses at the gene ends were 5 bases for V and 3 bases for J; bases not matched to a gene: 7. CDR3 protein: CASSPWTGSNQPQHF. In nucleotides, the CDR3 is TGTGCCAGCAGCCCCTGGACAGGTTCCAATCAGCCCCAGCATTTT.

The V gene is TRBV10-3, the J gene TRBJ2-1; 9 bases are shared with TRBD2. The length of the CDR3 is 15 residues. V shed 7 bases and J 5 bases; nucleotides not matched to a gene: 9. CDR1 and CDR2 (germline): ENHRY, SYGVKD. CDR3 residues: CAINVSGGKDNEQFF. CDR3 sequence (DNA): TGTGCCATCAACGTCAGCGGGGGGAAAGACAATGAGCAGTTCTTC.

V gene TRBV27 combines with J gene TRBJ2-1, with D perhaps TRBD2 (5 bases). Germline V gene sequence: CDR1 MNHEY, CDR2 SMNVEV (reference sequence). V shed 1 base and J shed 5 bases, with 18 bases lying between them. The CDR3 has 17 residues. CDR3 protein: CASSLFGLSGRNNEQFF. Written as DNA, the CDR3 is TGTGCCAGCAGTTTATTTGGCCTAAGCGGAAGGAACAATGAGCAGTTCTTC.

The chain combines TRBV2 with TRBJ2-1; tentative D call: TRBD1 (6 bases). Germline CDR1 SNHLY, CDR2 FYNNEI. The CDR3 is made up of 15 amino acids. V lost 6 bases and J lost 0, with 12 bases in between. CDR3 loop: CASRNQGNSYNEQFF. The CDR3 coding sequence is TGTGCCAGCAGAAACCAGGGGAACTCCTACAATGAGCAGTTCTTC.

In this sample, this clone turned up once. The chain employs TRBV2 and TRBJ2-5; 9 bases map to TRBD1. The CDR3 is made up of 16 amino acids. Per the germline V gene, CDR1 is SNHLY and CDR2 is FYNNEI. The J segment lost 4 bases and the V segment lost 6 bases, leaving 12 bases of the junction unmatched. CDR3 bases: TGTGCCAGCAGCACCGGGACAGGGTCTAGATTAGAGACCCAGTACTTC. Its protein is CASSTGTGSRLETQYF.

V usage is TRBV30 and J usage is TRBJ1-5; maybe TRBD1 (6 bases). Trimming took 3 bases from V and 8 from J, leaving 17 bases between them. The CDR3 spans 14 residues. CDR1 is GTSNPN, CDR2 SVGIG, per germline (reference sequence). The CDR3 nucleotides read TGTGCCTGGAGCGTCAGGGGCCTCGGAGAGCCCCAGCATTTT. As protein: CAWSVRGLGEPQHF.

V is TRBV5-1 and J is TRBJ2-1; D is possibly TRBD2 (7 bases). The CDR3 is 14 amino acids. The germline V gene has CDR1 SGHRS and CDR2 YFSETQ. Trimming cost V 6 bases and J 10 bases, with 20 bases left between them. The CDR3 region has the DNA TGCGCCAGCACCCGGGGGGCGGGAGCAGGAGAGCAGTTCTTC. It codes for CASTRGAGAGEQFF.

V is TRBV11-2 and J is TRBJ2-5; weak D call: TRBD2 (5 bases). There are 16 residues in the CDR3. The V gene's germline CDR1 is SGHAT and CDR2 FQNNGV. With 8 bases removed from V and 3 bases from J, the gap between germline ends came to 22 bases. In nucleotides, the CDR3 is TGTGCCAGCGGCGCGGGTTTCTCGGGGTGGAAAGAGACCCAGTACTTC. Its protein is CASGAGFSGWKETQYF.

This chain connects TRBV10-3 to TRBJ2-5, with D unclear. Germline CDR1 ENHRY, CDR2 SYGVKD. V lost 6 bases to trimming and J lost 1 base, with 9 bases between them. The CDR3 extends over 13 amino acids. In DNA form, the CDR3 reads TGTGCCATCAGGCCGGGTGCCCAAGAGACCCAGTACTTC. This gives the protein CAIRPGAQETQYF.

The chain has TRBV28 and TRBJ2-5; the match to TRBD1 covers 8 bases. The CDR3 length is 13 residues. From germline, CDR1 is MDHEN and CDR2 SYDVKM. J gave up 1 base and V 7 bases, and 2 bases lay outside the gene matches. CDR3 in amino acids: CASIDRGQETQYF. Here the CDR3 DNA reads TGTGCCAGCATTGACAGGGGCCAAGAGACCCAGTACTTC.

This sequence joins TRBV5-1 and TRBJ2-1; the D gene is possibly TRBD2 (6 bases). This CDR3 comprises 16 residues. In germline, CDR1 is SGHRS, CDR2 YFSETQ. V was shortened by 1 base and J by 8 bases, with 19 bases between the two germline ends. CDR3 in amino acids: CASSLSSVGEGDEQFF. CDR3 nucleotides: TGCGCCAGCAGCTTGTCTAGCGTGGGAGAAGGCGATGAGCAGTTCTTC.

This clone is a singleton in its sample. The V gene is TRBV30, the J gene TRBJ2-3; D is unresolved. Per germline, CDR1 GTSNPN and CDR2 SVGIG (reference sequence). The CDR3 has 11 residues. V was pared by 2 bases and J by 2 bases, with 2 bases between. The CDR3 sequence is CAWSYTDTQYF. CDR3 sequence (DNA): TGTGCCTGGAGTTACACAGATACGCAGTATTTT.

Only a few counts were recorded for this clone. The chain carries TRBV7-9 and TRBJ2-7; tentative D call: TRBD1 (6 bases). Trimming took 0 bases from V and 9 from J, leaving 15 bases between them. From germline, CDR1 is SEHNR and CDR2 FQNEAQ (reference sequence). The CDR3 consists of 14 residues. The CDR3 DNA is TGTGCCAGCAGCTTAGCTCTCGACAGGACGGGGCAGTACTTC. This gives the protein CASSLALDRTGQYF.

This chain joins TRBV9 and TRBJ1-1; 10 bases align to TRBD1. CDR3 length: 15 amino acids. V lost 4 bases, J lost 4 bases, and 7 bases stayed unmatched. Germline values: CDR1 SGDLS, CDR2 YYNGEE. CDR3 coding DNA: TGTGCCAGCAGCCCGGGACAGGGGAAGGCCACTGAAGCTTTCTTT. It codes for CASSPGQGKATEAFF. Together with reference TRBV9 and TRBJ1-1, the CDR3 gives the full variable domain: DSGVTQTPKHLITATGQRVTLRCSPRSGDLSVYWYQQSLDQGLQFLIQYYNGEERAKGNILERFSAQQFPDLHSELNLSSLELGDSALYFCASSPGQGKATEAFFGQGTRLTVV.

The chain recombines TRBV6-1 with TRBJ1-5, with D perhaps TRBD1 (5 bases). The CDR3 covers 17 residues. V shed 2 bases and J shed 6 bases, with 20 bases lying between them. Looked up from germline, CDR1 is MNHNS and CDR2 is SASEGT. The CDR3 is CASSEWGALQFGQPQHF. In DNA, the CDR3 is TGTGCCAGCAGTGAATGGGGCGCCCTCCAGTTCGGTCAGCCCCAGCATTTT.

This clone was seen just once. V is TRBV11-3 and J is TRBJ2-2; D may be TRBD2 (6 bases). Looked up from germline, CDR1 is SGHNT and CDR2 is YENEEA. The CDR3 has 16 amino acids. Trimming removed 4 bases at V and 5 bases at J, with 17 bases between. The CDR3 loop reads CASSSPRGKGTGELFF. The DNA for the CDR3 is TGTGCCAGCAGCTCCCCACGGGGGAAGGGAACCGGGGAGCTGTTTTTT.

The sample holds a few counts of this clone. One end of the junction varies from germline; a read error may be responsible. The chain uses TRBV5-4 and TRBJ1-2, with a weak D call TRBD1 (5 bases). The germline CDR1 and CDR2 sequences are SGHNT and YYREEE (reference sequence). There are 14 residues in the CDR3. CDR3 region: CASSLGGTSGGYTF. Here the CDR3 DNA reads TGTGCCAGCAGTTTGGGCGGGACCTCGGGTGGCTACACCTTC.

The chain employs TRBV2 and TRBJ1-5, with 9 nucleotides matching TRBD1. Germline CDR1 reads SNHLY; CDR2 reads FYNNEI. CDR3 length equals 18 residues. V trimming: 4 bases; J trimming: 3 bases; junction bases outside the gene matches: 13. The CDR3 region is CASSARQGEFINNQPQHF. The CDR3 region has the DNA TGTGCCAGCAGTGCCCGACAGGGGGAATTCATAAACAATCAGCCCCAGCATTTT.

CDR3 in amino acids: CASSLGQGNADTQYF. The CDR3 DNA follows: TGTGCCAGCAGCTTGGGCCAGGGGAACGCAGATACGCAGTATTTT. V and J are TRBV11-1 and TRBJ2-3, with a possible D match to TRBD1 (6 bases). This CDR3 region has 15 residues. V was pared by 3 bases and J by 4 bases, with 14 bases between. In germline, CDR1 is SGHAT, CDR2 FQDESV (reference sequence).